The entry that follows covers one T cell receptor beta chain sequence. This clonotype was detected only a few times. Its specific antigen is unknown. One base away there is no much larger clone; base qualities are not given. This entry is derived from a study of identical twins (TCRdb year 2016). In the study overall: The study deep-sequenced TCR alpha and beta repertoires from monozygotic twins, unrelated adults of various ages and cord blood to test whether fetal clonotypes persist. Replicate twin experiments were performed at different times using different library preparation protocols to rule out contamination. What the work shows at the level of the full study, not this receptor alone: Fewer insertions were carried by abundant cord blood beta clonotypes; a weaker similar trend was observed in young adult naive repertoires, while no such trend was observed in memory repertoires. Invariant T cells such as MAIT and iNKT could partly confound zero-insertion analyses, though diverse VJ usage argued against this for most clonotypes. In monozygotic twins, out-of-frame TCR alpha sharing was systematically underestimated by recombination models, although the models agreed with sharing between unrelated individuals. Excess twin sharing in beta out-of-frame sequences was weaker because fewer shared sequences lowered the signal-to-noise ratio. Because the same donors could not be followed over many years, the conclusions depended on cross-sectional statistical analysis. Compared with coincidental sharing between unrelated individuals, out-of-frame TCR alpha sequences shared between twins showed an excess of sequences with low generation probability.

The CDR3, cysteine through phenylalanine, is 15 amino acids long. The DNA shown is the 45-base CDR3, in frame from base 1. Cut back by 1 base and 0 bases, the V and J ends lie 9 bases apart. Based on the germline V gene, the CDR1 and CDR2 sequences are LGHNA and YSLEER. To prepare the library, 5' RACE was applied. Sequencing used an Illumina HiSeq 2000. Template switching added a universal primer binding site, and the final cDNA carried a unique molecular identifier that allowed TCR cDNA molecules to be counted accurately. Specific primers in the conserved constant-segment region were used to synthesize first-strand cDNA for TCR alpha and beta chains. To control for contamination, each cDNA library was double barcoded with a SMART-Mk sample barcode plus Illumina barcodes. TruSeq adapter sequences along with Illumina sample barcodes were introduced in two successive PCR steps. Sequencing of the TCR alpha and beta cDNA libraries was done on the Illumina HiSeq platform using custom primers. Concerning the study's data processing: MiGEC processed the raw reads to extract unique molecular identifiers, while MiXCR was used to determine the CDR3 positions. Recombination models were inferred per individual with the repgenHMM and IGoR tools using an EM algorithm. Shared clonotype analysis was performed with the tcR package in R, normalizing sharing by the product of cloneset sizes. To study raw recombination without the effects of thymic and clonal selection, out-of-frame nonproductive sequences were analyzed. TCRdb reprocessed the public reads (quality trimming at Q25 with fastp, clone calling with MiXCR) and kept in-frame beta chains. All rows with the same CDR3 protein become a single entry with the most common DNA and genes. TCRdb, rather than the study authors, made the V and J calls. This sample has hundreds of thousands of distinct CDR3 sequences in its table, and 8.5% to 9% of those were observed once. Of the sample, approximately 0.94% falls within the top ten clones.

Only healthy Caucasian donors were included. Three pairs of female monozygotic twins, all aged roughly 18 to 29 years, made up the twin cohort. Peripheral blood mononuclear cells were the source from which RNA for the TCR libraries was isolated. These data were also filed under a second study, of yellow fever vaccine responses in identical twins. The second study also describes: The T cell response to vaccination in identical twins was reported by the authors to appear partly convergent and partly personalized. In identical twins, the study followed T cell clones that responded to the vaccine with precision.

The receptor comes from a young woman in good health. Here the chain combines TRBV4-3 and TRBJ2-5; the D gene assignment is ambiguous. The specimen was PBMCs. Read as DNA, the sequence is TGCGCCAGCAGCCAAGGTATAGGGAACCAAGAGACCCAGTACTTC. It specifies CASSQGIGNQETQYF.